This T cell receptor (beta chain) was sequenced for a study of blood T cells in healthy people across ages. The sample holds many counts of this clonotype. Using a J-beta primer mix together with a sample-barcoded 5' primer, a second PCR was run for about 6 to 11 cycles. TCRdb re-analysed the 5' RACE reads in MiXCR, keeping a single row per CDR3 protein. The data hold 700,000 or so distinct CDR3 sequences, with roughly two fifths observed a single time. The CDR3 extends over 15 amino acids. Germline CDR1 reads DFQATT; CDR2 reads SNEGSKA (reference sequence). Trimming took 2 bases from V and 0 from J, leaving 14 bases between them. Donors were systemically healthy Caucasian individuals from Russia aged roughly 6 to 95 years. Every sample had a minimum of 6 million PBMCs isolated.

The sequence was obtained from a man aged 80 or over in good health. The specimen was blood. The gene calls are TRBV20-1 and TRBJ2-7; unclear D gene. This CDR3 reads CSARIVGKSSYEQYF. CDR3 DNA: TGCAGTGCTAGAATCGTGGGGAAGAGCTCCTACGAGCAGTACTTC.